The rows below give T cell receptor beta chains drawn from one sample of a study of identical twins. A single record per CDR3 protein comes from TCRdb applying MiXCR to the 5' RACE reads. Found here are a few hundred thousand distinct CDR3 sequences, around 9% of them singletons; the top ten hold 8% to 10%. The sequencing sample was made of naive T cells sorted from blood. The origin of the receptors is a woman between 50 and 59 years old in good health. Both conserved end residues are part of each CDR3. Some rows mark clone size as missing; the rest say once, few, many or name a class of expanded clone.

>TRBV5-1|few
CASSISGTNAQETQYF
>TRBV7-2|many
CASSPPRGTLNTEAFF
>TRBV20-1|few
CSARDPERSTGELFF
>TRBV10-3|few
CATEGQGGTGELFF
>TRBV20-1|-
CSARATGSGYTF
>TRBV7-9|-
CASSNHQLPLAKNIQYF
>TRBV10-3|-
CASETKTGANVLTF
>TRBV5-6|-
CASSRYTGTIAQYF
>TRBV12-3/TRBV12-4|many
CASSLRTSGTQYF
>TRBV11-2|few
CASSPTGLAGAYEQYF
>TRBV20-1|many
CSASRLPYNEQFF
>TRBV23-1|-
CANPIFESDLYF
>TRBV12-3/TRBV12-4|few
CASRTLAGVETQYF
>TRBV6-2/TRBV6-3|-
CASRRAKEQPQHF
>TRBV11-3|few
CASSLVAGAGTYEQYF
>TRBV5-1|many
CASSLGAQETQYF
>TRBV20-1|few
CSANLAASYNEQFF
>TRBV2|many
CASSKTGRGPTDTQYF
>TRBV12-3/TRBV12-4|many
CASSLGLAGGREQYF
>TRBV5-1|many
CASSDLDRLVNTF
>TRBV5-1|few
CASSRGGVMSDTQYF
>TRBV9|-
CASSVDGGSASNRYEQYF
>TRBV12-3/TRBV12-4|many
CASSMVAGGFEQFF
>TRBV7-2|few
CASSYRIADSYEQYF
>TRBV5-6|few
CASSWGTVQGGAFF
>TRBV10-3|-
CAISDRDRSSSYEQYF
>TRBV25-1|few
CASSEGRGPGTSNTEAFF
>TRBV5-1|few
CASSRQGSGELFF